Sequencing of this TCR beta chain was carried out in a study of blood T cell repertoires in COVID-19. TCRdb's copy holds only in-frame clones and misses some; the assay was immunoSEQ multiplex PCR. The data hold fewer than 250,000 clones, with about 83% observed a single time. The CDR3 length is 14 residues. Unmatched junction bases numbered 8, after V lost 5 bases and J lost 8 bases. Germline V gives CDR1 SGHAT, CDR2 FQNNGV. This chain connects TRBV11-2 to TRBJ2-1; 8 bases are shared with TRBD2. The TCR originated in a woman aged 35 to 49 who had been exposed to COVID-19. Sequencing was performed on PBMCs or T cells enriched from blood (not recorded which). The chain's CDR3 is CASSPRGGMDEQFF. The DNA for the CDR3 is TGTGCCAGCAGCCCCCGGGGGGGGATGGATGAGCAGTTCTTC.